A single T cell receptor (beta chain) is shown here with its context. Antigen unknown. This specimen comes from a study of monozygotic twins with inflammatory bowel disease. Germline V gives CDR1 SGHTA, CDR2 FQGNSA. The length of the CDR3 is 13 residues. Points from the study as a whole: The study found lower TCRbeta diversity (inverse Simpson) in IBD patients than in healthy co-twins. Varying immunosuppressive regimens may have increased patient repertoire variability.

The UMIs contained a 6-nucleotide sample barcode. They were added by template switching during cDNA synthesis. TCRdb re-called the 5' RACE reads; one entry per CDR3 protein, DNA not given. This sample's table has just over 300,000 distinct CDR3 sequences. The chain uses TRBV7-2 and TRBJ1-5. Sequenced: blood. The TCR sequence derives from a human donor with ulcerative colitis or Crohn's disease, or a healthy co-twin of an affected twin (not recorded which). The CDR3 loop reads CASRTYSNQPQHF.